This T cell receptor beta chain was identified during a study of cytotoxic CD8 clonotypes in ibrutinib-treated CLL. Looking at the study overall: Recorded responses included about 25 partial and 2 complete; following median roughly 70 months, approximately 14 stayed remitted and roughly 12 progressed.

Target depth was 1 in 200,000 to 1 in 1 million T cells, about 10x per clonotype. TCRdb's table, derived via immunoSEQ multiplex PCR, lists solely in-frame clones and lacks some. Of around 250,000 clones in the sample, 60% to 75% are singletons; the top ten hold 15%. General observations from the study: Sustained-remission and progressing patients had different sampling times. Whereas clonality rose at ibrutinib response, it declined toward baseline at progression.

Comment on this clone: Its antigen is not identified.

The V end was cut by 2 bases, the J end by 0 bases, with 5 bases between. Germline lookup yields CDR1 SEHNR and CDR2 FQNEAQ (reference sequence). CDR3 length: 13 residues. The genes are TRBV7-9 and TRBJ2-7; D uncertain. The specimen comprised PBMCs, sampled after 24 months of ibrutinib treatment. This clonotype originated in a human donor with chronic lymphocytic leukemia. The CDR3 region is CASSLTNSYEQYF. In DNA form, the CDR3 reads TGTGCCAGCAGCTTAACCAACTCCTACGAGCAGTACTTC.